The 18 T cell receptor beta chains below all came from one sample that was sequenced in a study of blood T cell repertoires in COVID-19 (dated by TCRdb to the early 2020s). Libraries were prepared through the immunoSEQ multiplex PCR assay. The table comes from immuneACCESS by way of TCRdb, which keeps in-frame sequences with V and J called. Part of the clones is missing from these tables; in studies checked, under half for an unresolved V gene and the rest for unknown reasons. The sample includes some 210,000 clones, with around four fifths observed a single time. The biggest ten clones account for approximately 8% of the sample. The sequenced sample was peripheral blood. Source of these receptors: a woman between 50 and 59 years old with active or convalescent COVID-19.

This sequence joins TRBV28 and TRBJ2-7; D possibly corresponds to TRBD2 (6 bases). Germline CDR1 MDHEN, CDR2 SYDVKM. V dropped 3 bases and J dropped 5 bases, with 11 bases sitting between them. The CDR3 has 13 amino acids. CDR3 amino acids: CASSLGGSDEQYV. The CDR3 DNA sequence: TGTGCCAGCAGTTTGGGGGGTTCGGACGAGCAGTACGTC.

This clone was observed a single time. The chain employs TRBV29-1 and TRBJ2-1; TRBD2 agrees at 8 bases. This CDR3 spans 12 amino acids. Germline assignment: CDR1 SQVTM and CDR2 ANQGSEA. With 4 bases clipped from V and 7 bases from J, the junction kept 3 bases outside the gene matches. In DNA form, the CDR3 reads TGCAGCGTTGGGGGGACTAGAAATGAGCAGTTCTTC. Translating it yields CSVGGTRNEQFF.

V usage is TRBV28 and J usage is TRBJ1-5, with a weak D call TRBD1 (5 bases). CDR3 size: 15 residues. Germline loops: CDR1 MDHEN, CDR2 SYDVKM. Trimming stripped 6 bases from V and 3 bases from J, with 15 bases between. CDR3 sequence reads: CASSLGALANQPQHF. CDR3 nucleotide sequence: TGTGCCAGCAGCCTAGGGGCACTCGCCAATCAGCCCCAGCATTTT.

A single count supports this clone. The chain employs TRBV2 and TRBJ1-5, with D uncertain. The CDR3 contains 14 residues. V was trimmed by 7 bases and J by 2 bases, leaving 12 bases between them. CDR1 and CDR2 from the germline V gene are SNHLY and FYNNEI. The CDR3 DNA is TGTGCCAGCAAGGCTGAGGGAGGCAATCAGCCCCAGCATTTT. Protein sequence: CASKAEGGNQPQHF.

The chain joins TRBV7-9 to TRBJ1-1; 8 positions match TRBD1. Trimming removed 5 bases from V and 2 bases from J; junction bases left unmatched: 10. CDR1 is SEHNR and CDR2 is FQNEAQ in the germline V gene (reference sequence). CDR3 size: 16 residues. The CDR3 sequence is CASSIFPGGGNTEAFF. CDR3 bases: TGTGCCAGCAGCATATTCCCAGGGGGCGGAAACACTGAAGCTTTCTTT. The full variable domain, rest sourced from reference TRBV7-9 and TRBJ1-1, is DTGVSQNPRHKITKRGQNVTFRCDPISEHNRLYWYRQTLGQGPEFLTYFQNEAQLEKSRLLSDRFSAERPKGSFSTLEIQRTEQGDSAMYLCASSIFPGGGNTEAFFGQGTRLTVV.

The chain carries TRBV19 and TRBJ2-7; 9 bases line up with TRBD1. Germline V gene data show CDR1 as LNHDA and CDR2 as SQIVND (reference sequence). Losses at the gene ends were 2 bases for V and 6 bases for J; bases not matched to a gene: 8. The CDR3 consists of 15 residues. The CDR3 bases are TGTGCCAGTAGTATATCCGGGACAGGGACATCCGAGCAGTACTTC. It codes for CASSISGTGTSEQYF.

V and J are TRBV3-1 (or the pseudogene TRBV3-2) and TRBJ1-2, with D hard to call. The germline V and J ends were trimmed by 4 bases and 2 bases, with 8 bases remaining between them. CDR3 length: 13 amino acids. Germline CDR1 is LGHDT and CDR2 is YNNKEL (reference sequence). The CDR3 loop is CASSREANYGYTF. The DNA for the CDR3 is TGTGCCAGCAGCCGGGAGGCGAACTATGGCTACACCTTC.

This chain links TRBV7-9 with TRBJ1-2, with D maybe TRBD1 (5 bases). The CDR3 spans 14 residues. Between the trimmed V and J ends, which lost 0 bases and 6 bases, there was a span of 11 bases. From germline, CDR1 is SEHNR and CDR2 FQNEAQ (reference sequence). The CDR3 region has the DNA TGTGCCAGCAGCTTAGCCAGGGAAGGGGATGGCTACACCTTC. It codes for CASSLAREGDGYTF.

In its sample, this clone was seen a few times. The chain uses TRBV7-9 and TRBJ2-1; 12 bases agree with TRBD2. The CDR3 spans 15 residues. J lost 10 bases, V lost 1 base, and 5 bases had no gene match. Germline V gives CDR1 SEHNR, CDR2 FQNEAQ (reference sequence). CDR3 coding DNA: TGTGCCAGCAGCTTAGTTTGGACTAGCGGGAACGAGCAGTTCTTC. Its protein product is CASSLVWTSGNEQFF.

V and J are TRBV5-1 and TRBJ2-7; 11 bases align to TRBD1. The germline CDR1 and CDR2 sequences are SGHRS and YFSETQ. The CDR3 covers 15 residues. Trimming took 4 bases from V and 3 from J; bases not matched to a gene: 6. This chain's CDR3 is CASSPGGTGGYEQYF. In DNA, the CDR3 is TGCGCCAGCAGCCCGGGCGGGACAGGGGGCTACGAGCAGTACTTC.

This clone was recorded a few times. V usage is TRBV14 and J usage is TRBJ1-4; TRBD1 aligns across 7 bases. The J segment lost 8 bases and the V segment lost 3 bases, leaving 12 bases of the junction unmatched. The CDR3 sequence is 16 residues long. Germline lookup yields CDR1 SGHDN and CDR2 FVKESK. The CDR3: CASSQGTGQKNEKLFF. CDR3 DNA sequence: TGTGCCAGCAGCCAGGGGACGGGACAGAAAAACGAAAAACTGTTTTTT.

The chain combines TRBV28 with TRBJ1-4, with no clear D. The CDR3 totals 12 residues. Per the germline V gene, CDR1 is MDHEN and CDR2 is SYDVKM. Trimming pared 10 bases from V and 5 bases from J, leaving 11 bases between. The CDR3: CATRLINEKLFF. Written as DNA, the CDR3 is TGTGCCACCAGACTGATCAATGAAAAACTGTTTTTT.

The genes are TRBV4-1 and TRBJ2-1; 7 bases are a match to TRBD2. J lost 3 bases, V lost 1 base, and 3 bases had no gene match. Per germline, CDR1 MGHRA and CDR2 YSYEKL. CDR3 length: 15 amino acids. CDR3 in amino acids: CASSQVPSGYNEQFF. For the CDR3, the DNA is TGCGCCAGCAGCCAAGTCCCTAGCGGCTACAATGAGCAGTTCTTC.

The CDR3 DNA is TGTGCCAGCAGCACCCTTAGCGGTTGGGGGTCAGAGACCCAGTACTTC. It yields the protein CASSTLSGWGSETQYF. The J gene is TRBJ2-5, the V gene TRBV9; D might be TRBD2 (6 bases). The CDR3 runs 16 residues. The germline CDR1 and CDR2 sequences are SGDLS and YYNGEE. V lost 4 bases and J 4 bases, leaving 20 bases between the germline ends.

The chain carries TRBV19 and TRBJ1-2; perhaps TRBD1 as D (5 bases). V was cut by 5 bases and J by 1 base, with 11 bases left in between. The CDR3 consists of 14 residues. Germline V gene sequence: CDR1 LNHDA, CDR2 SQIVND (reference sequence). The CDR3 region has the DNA TGTGCCAGTAGTCCCGGACACTTTAACTATGGCTACACCTTC. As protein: CASSPGHFNYGYTF. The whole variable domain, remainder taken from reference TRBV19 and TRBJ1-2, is DGGITQSPKYLFRKEGQNVTLSCEQNLNHDAMYWYRQDPGQGLRLIYYSQIVNDFQKGDIAEGYSVSREKKESFPLTVTSAQKNPTAFYLCASSPGHFNYGYTFGSGTRLTVV.

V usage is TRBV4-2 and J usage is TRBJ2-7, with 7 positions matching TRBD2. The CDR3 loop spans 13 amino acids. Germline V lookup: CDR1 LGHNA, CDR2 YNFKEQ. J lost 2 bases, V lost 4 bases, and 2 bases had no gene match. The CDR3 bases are TGTGCCAGCAGCCCCACTAGCGCCTACGAGCAGTACTTC. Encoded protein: CASSPTSAYEQYF.

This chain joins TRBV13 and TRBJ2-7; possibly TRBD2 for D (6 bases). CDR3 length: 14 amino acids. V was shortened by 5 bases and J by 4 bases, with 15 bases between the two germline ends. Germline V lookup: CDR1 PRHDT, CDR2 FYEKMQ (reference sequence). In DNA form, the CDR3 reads TGTGCCAGCAGCACATACTCGGCGGGATACGAGCAGTACTTC. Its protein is CASSTYSAGYEQYF.

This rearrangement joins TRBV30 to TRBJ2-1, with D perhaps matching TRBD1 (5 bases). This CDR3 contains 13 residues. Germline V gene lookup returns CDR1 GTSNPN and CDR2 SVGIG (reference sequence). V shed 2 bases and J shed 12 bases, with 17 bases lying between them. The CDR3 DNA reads TGTGCCTGGAGTTCCTACCATTTAGGGGCGCAGTTCTTC. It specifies CAWSSYHLGAQFF.